This T cell receptor beta chain was sequenced during a study of cytotoxic CD8 clonotypes in ibrutinib-treated CLL. The method was immunoSEQ multiplex PCR; TCRdb's version includes in-frame clones alone and lacks a portion of them. The sample yields about 200,000 clones, nearly 80% seen once. This sequence originates from a human donor with chronic lymphocytic leukemia. Sequenced material: PBMCs, taken after 12 months of ibrutinib treatment.

CDR3 coding DNA: TGTGCCAGCAGCTTAGGTGGCAGGGAAAGGGTTTATAGCAATCAGCCCCAGCATTTT. Encoded protein: CASSLGGRERVYSNQPQHF. This chain joins TRBV7-8 and TRBJ1-5; weak D call: TRBD1 (5 bases). This CDR3 region has 19 residues. V was cut by 1 base and J by 0 bases, with 19 bases left in between. The V gene's germline CDR1 is SGHVS and CDR2 FQNEAQ.